A single sample gave rise to the 32 T cell receptor beta chains below, sequenced in a study of siplizumab effects on memory and regulatory T cells. Generated by immunoSEQ multiplex PCR, the TCRdb table keeps only in-frame clones and is missing some. This sample has about 100,000 clones; roughly 94% occur once, and the top ten carry under 0.65%. The sequenced sample was Tregs sorted from blood. Every receptor here comes from a human donor in good health.

This chain links TRBV2 with TRBJ1-5, with 8 bases lining up with TRBD1. CDR3 length equals 16 residues. Trimming removed 6 bases from V and 7 bases from J; junction bases left unmatched: 14. Germline V lookup: CDR1 SNHLY, CDR2 FYNNEI. The CDR3: CASSRGPGGVGQPQHF. The CDR3 DNA reads as TGTGCCAGCAGCAGGGGGCCTGGAGGGGTAGGACAGCCCCAGCATTTT.

V gene TRBV4-1 combines with J gene TRBJ2-1; TRBD2 matches 15 bases. This CDR3 region has 21 residues. V gave up 1 base and J gave up 0 bases; unmatched junction bases: 10. In germline, CDR1 is MGHRA, CDR2 YSYEKL. CDR3 loop: CASSQAKGLAGGRSSYNEQFF. In DNA form, the CDR3 reads TGCGCCAGCAGCCAAGCTAAGGGACTAGCGGGAGGACGGAGCTCCTACAATGAGCAGTTCTTC.

The genes are TRBV29-1 and TRBJ1-4; tentatively, D is TRBD1 (5 bases). Germline-derived CDR1 and CDR2 are SQVTM and ANQGSEA. V was cut by 2 bases and J by 8 bases, with 6 bases left in between. This CDR3 has 11 amino acids. CDR3 sequence reads: CSVERGEKLFF. CDR3 DNA: TGCAGCGTTGAACGGGGGGAAAAACTGTTTTTT. The entire variable domain, with the rest obtained from reference TRBV29-1 and TRBJ1-4, is as follows: SAVISQKPSRDICQRGTSLTIQCQVDSQVTMMFWYRQQPGQSLTLIATANQGSEATYESGFVIDKFPISRPNLTFSTLTVSNMSPEDSSIYLCSVERGEKLFFGSGTQLSVL.

V gene TRBV10-1 combines with J gene TRBJ2-2; D gene ambiguous. CDR1 and CDR2 (germline): WNHNN, SYGVQD (reference sequence). Trimming removed 7 bases at V and 0 bases at J, with 3 bases between. The CDR3 has 12 amino acids. In DNA, the CDR3 is TGCGCCAGCAATGCGAACACCGGGGAGCTGTTTTTT. It specifies CASNANTGELFF.

The gene calls are TRBV7-3 and TRBJ1-1; 8 positions agree with TRBD1. V gave up 3 bases and J gave up 4 bases; unmatched junction bases: 1. The CDR3 has 13 amino acids. Germline assignment: CDR1 SGHTA and CDR2 FQGTGA. In DNA, the CDR3 is TGTGCCAGCAGCTTTGACAGGGGCACTGAAGCTTTCTTT. The encoded protein is CASSFDRGTEAFF.

The rearrangement links TRBV5-1 to TRBJ2-1, with 9 positions matching TRBD2. Trimming cost V 4 bases and J 1 base; bases outside gene matches: 6. The CDR3 spans 16 residues. CDR1 and CDR2 from the germline V gene are SGHRS and YFSETQ. The CDR3 protein is CASSALAGFSYNEQFF. CDR3 DNA sequence: TGCGCCAGCAGCGCCCTAGCGGGATTTTCCTACAATGAGCAGTTCTTC.

The chain has TRBV6-1 and TRBJ1-5; D gene uncertain. The CDR3 sequence is 15 residues long. Trimming stripped 3 bases from V and 4 bases from J, with 13 bases between. Germline V gives CDR1 MNHNS, CDR2 SASEGT. The CDR3 region has the DNA TGTGCCAGCAGTGACAGAAGAGACCGGAATCAGCCCCAGCATTTT. Protein sequence: CASSDRRDRNQPQHF.

The chain carries TRBV19 and TRBJ2-7; D is perhaps TRBD2 (5 bases). V dropped 6 bases and J dropped 1 base, with 16 bases sitting between them. The CDR3 is 15 residues long. From germline, CDR1 is LNHDA and CDR2 SQIVND (reference sequence). The CDR3 sequence: CASRQKDSGSYEQYF. CDR3 bases: TGTGCCAGTAGACAAAAGGACTCGGGGTCCTACGAGCAGTACTTC.

This chain connects TRBV5-1 to TRBJ1-1; 7 nucleotides match TRBD1. The CDR3 extends over 17 amino acids. CDR1 is SGHRS and CDR2 is YFSETQ in the germline V gene. J lost 0 bases, V lost 1 base, and 9 bases had no gene match. CDR3 loop: CASSLNRGPFMNTEAFF. CDR3 in DNA: TGCGCCAGCAGCTTGAATAGGGGGCCCTTCATGAACACTGAAGCTTTCTTT.

The V gene is TRBV6-6, the J gene TRBJ2-1; 12 positions match TRBD2. Germline CDR1 is MNHNY and CDR2 is SVGAGI (reference sequence). The CDR3 has 16 amino acids. J lost 9 bases, V lost 0 bases, and 6 bases had no gene match. As DNA, the CDR3 is TGTGCCAGCAGTTACTCGCCTAGCGGGAGGGGTCTTGAGCAGTTCTTC. Translating it yields CASSYSPSGRGLEQFF.

The chain is built from TRBV20-1 and TRBJ2-1, with D possibly being TRBD1 (6 bases). The V gene lost 6 bases and the J gene lost 15 bases, with 18 bases spanning the gap. This CDR3 region has 11 residues. Germline-derived CDR1 and CDR2 are DFQATT and SNEGSKA (reference sequence). In nucleotides, the CDR3 is TGCAGTGCAAGGTTACAGGGAAGGGTGTTCTTC. As protein: CSARLQGRVFF.

V is TRBV10-3 and J is TRBJ2-3; 7 bases line up with TRBD2. The CDR3 contains 17 residues. Per germline, CDR1 ENHRY and CDR2 SYGVKD. The V gene end was trimmed by 0 bases and the J gene end by 7 bases; junction bases not matched to a gene: 13. The chain's CDR3 is CAISESAAGPKSNTQYF. The CDR3 region has the DNA TGTGCCATCAGTGAGTCGGCAGCGGGACCGAAATCCAATACGCAGTATTTT.

The chain couples TRBV2 to TRBJ1-6; the D is unclear. There are 16 residues in the CDR3. The germline V gene has CDR1 SNHLY and CDR2 FYNNEI. Trimming removed 1 base from V and 3 bases from J, with 10 bases in between. In DNA form, the CDR3 reads TGTGCCAGCAGTGAAGGGTTGACGCTCTATAATTCACCCCTCCACTTT. It translates to CASSEGLTLYNSPLHF.

J is TRBJ1-2 and V is TRBV9; 7 positions match TRBD1. J was trimmed by 7 bases and V by 0 bases; bases with no gene match: 3. CDR1 is SGDLS and CDR2 is YYNGEE in the germline V gene. The CDR3 consists of 13 residues. CDR3 loop: CASSVEGGRGYTF. As DNA, the CDR3 is TGTGCCAGCAGCGTAGAAGGGGGCCGTGGCTACACCTTC.

This chain joins TRBV7-2 and TRBJ2-1; D perhaps matches TRBD2 (5 bases). Germline assignment: CDR1 SGHTA and CDR2 FQGNSA. The CDR3 totals 14 residues. With 5 bases removed from V and 6 bases from J, the gap between germline ends came to 14 bases. CDR3 sequence (DNA): TGTGCCAGCAGCCGAACGGGGAAAATCAATGAGCAGTTCTTC. Its translation: CASSRTGKINEQFF.

CDR3 nucleotides: TGCGCCAGCAGCACCAAGCTACAGGTATACAATGAGCAGTTCTTC. It translates to CASSTKLQVYNEQFF. The V and J genes are TRBV4-1 and TRBJ2-1; a possible D gene is TRBD1 (5 bases). The CDR3 has 15 amino acids. V shed 5 bases and J shed 4 bases, with 15 bases lying between them. Germline values: CDR1 MGHRA, CDR2 YSYEKL.

V and J are TRBV5-4 and TRBJ2-3, with D possibly being TRBD1 (5 bases). This CDR3 is 15 amino acids long. Trimming stripped 2 bases from V and 1 base from J, with 11 bases between. Per the germline V gene, CDR1 is SGHNT and CDR2 is YYREEE (reference sequence). CDR3 sequence: CASSFKEGGTDTQYF. DNA of the CDR3: TGTGCCAGCAGCTTTAAGGAAGGGGGCACAGATACGCAGTATTTT.

The J gene is TRBJ1-5, the V gene TRBV19, with D possibly being TRBD1 (6 bases). The CDR3 covers 16 residues. Germline V gene lookup returns CDR1 LNHDA and CDR2 SQIVND (reference sequence). Trimming pared 4 bases from V and 0 bases from J, leaving 13 bases between. The CDR3 DNA reads TGTGCCAGTAGTACTATTCACAGGGTTAGCAATCAGCCCCAGCATTTT. The encoded protein is CASSTIHRVSNQPQHF.

This chain connects TRBV18 to TRBJ2-5; D remains unclear. CDR1 and CDR2 from the germline V gene are KGHSH and LQKENI. V was cut by 6 bases and J by 5 bases, with 10 bases left in between. CDR3 size: 12 residues. The CDR3 bases are TGTGCCAGCTCGTCAAAAGGGGAGACCCAGTACTTC. Its translation is CASSSKGETQYF.

The chain uses TRBV5-4 and TRBJ2-1, with D tentatively TRBD2 (6 bases). V was clipped by 0 bases and J by 6 bases, with 7 bases between them. The CDR3 has 13 amino acids. Germline V gene lookup returns CDR1 SGHNT and CDR2 YYREEE (reference sequence). The CDR3 region has the DNA TGTGCCAGCAGCTTGGGGGGGGTCAATGAGCAGTTCTTC. Translating it yields CASSLGGVNEQFF.

The V and J genes are TRBV7-2 and TRBJ2-5, with D possibly being TRBD1 (5 bases). Germline CDR1 SGHTA, CDR2 FQGNSA. Trimming removed 0 bases from V and 5 bases from J, with 16 bases in between. The CDR3 totals 16 residues. The CDR3 coding sequence is TGTGCCAGCAGCTTAGCCCTTGCGGCAGGGCGGGAGACCCAGTACTTC. Its protein is CASSLALAAGRETQYF.

The chain is built from TRBV6-5 and TRBJ1-2, with D perhaps TRBD1 (5 bases). The V end lost 0 bases, the J end lost 5 bases, and 10 bases lay between the germline ends. The CDR3 has 14 amino acids. Germline CDR1 is MNHEY and CDR2 is SVGAGI. CDR3 amino acids: CASSYSPGPYGYTF. The CDR3 DNA sequence: TGTGCCAGCAGTTACTCCCCGGGACCTTATGGCTACACCTTC.

On this clone: Other nucleotide sequences in the sample specify the same CDR3. The chain employs TRBV5-1 and TRBJ2-7, with a weak D call TRBD2 (6 bases). The CDR3 runs to 13 residues. The germline V and J ends were trimmed by 0 bases and 5 bases, with 9 bases remaining between them. Germline V gene sequence: CDR1 SGHRS, CDR2 YFSETQ. DNA of the CDR3: TGCGCCAGCAGCTTGGGAACGGGAGACGAGCAGTACTTC. Amino acids: CASSLGTGDEQYF.

The chain couples TRBV19 to TRBJ2-7, with D perhaps matching TRBD1 (6 bases). The V gene lost 5 bases and the J gene lost 0 bases, with 17 bases spanning the gap. The CDR3 covers 16 residues. Germline V gene lookup returns CDR1 LNHDA and CDR2 SQIVND (reference sequence). CDR3 sequence reads: CASSVSGTRSSYEQYF. CDR3 DNA sequence: TGTGCCAGTAGTGTTTCCGGGACAAGAAGCTCCTACGAGCAGTACTTC. The full variable domain, in which reference TRBV19 and TRBJ2-7 provide the parts outside the CDR3, is DGGITQSPKYLFRKEGQNVTLSCEQNLNHDAMYWYRQDPGQGLRLIYYSQIVNDFQKGDIAEGYSVSREKKESFPLTVTSAQKNPTAFYLCASSVSGTRSSYEQYFGPGTRLTVT.

The J gene is TRBJ1-3, the V gene TRBV18; D is possibly TRBD1 (5 bases). CDR1 is KGHSH, CDR2 LQKENI, per germline. The CDR3 runs to 15 residues. V lost 5 bases and J 0 bases, leaving 11 bases between the germline ends. The CDR3 reads CASSAGQSSGNTIYF. Written as DNA, the CDR3 is TGTGCCAGCTCAGCGGGGCAGAGCTCTGGAAACACCATATATTTT.

In DNA form, the CDR3 reads TGTGCCAGCAGCTCTCAGGGGAATGAGCAGTTCTTC. Amino acid sequence: CASSSQGNEQFF. The rearrangement links TRBV11-2 to TRBJ2-1; a weak D match, TRBD1 (6 bases). With 4 bases removed from V and 7 bases from J, the gap between germline ends came to 8 bases. CDR1 is SGHAT, CDR2 FQNNGV, per germline. The CDR3 extends over 12 amino acids. The full variable domain, in which reference TRBV11-2 and TRBJ2-1 provide the parts outside the CDR3, is EAGVAQSPRYKIIEKRQSVAFWCNPISGHATLYWYQQILGQGPKLLIQFQNNGVVDDSQLPKDRFSAERLKGVDSTLKIQPAKLEDSAVYLCASSSQGNEQFFGPGTRLTVL.

This clone was seen a few times. The chain has TRBV2 and TRBJ2-7, with D possibly called TRBD1 or TRBD2 (6 bases each). Per germline, CDR1 SNHLY and CDR2 FYNNEI. Trimming stripped 7 bases from V and 7 bases from J, with 11 bases between. This CDR3 contains 11 residues. CDR3: CASTGAREQYF. The CDR3 DNA is TGTGCCAGCACGGGGGCTCGGGAGCAGTACTTC.

The rearrangement uses TRBV2 and TRBJ2-1, with TRBD2 matching 7 bases. J lost 0 bases, V lost 5 bases, and 4 bases had no gene match. The CDR3 runs to 15 residues. In germline, CDR1 is SNHLY, CDR2 FYNNEI. CDR3: CASSLTGGSYNEQFF. The CDR3 DNA follows: TGTGCCAGCAGTCTCACGGGGGGCTCCTACAATGAGCAGTTCTTC.

The chain uses TRBV4-2 and TRBJ1-2, with D perhaps TRBD1 (5 bases). V shed 5 bases and J shed 11 bases, with 21 bases lying between them. The CDR3 is 14 residues long. CDR1 LGHNA and CDR2 YNFKEQ come from the germline V gene. Here the CDR3 DNA reads TGTGCCAGCAGCGCCACAGGCTGGGGGGACCTTTACACCTTC. This encodes CASSATGWGDLYTF.

This chain connects TRBV5-1 to TRBJ1-1; the D gene is possibly TRBD1 (5 bases). Trimming cost V 3 bases and J 5 bases, with 17 bases left between them. Germline values: CDR1 SGHRS, CDR2 YFSETQ. The CDR3 is 15 amino acids. CDR3 sequence: CASSWGSLEGTEAFF. For the CDR3, the DNA is TGCGCCAGCAGCTGGGGGTCTCTGGAGGGGACTGAAGCTTTCTTT.

The V gene is TRBV28, the J gene TRBJ2-2, with 7 positions matching TRBD1. The CDR3 covers 17 residues. The J segment lost 2 bases and the V segment lost 5 bases, leaving 11 bases of the junction unmatched. Germline lookup yields CDR1 MDHEN and CDR2 SYDVKM. The CDR3 DNA reads as TGTGCCAGCAGTGACCCCACCGGGACAGAAAACACCGGGGAGCTGTTTTTT. This gives the protein CASSDPTGTENTGELFF.

The CDR3 sequence: CASSPPSGRDEQFF. The DNA for the CDR3 is TGTGCCAGCTCACCACCTAGCGGGAGGGATGAGCAGTTCTTC. The chain recombines TRBV18 with TRBJ2-1; TRBD2 matches at 11 bases. The length of the CDR3 is 14 residues. The V gene's germline CDR1 is KGHSH and CDR2 LQKENI. Trimming took 0 bases from V and 8 from J; bases not matched to a gene: 0.